Below, 7 T cell receptor beta chains from the same sample are listed, as sequenced in a study of T cells expressing NK-cell markers. TCRdb reprocessed the 5' RACE reads, with one entry per CDR3 protein and no DNA. The sample has hundreds of thousands of distinct CDR3 sequences; the top ten hold 7.3%. Sequenced material: blood T cells: a sorted CD56 or NKG2C T cell subset, CD4+ or CD8+ T cells, or bulk PBMC T cells (not recorded which). These receptors all stem from a woman aged 18 to 75 in good health.

The chain is built from TRBV6-2 or TRBV6-3 and TRBJ1-5. Germline V gene lookup returns CDR1 MNHEY and CDR2 SVGEGT. The CDR3 spans 16 residues. The chain's CDR3 is CASSYPRRDSNQPQHF.

The genes are TRBV7-9 and TRBJ2-5; checking the TCRdb D call of TRBD1 is not possible without DNA. Germline V gene lookup returns CDR1 SEHNR and CDR2 FQNEAQ (reference sequence). The CDR3 has 15 amino acids. This CDR3 is CASSLAAPTGNTQYF.

The V and J genes are TRBV7-8 and TRBJ1-1; no DNA is available, so the TRBD1 call from TCRdb remains unchecked. The CDR3 has 15 amino acids. CDR1 is SGHVS, CDR2 FQNEAQ, per germline. The CDR3 spells CASSPRGSTGLEAFF.

The chain carries TRBV6-5 and TRBJ1-2; TCRdb designates TRBD1, a call that cannot be tested without DNA. From germline, CDR1 is MNHEY and CDR2 SVGAGI. This CDR3 has 12 residues. CDR3 in amino acids: CASSPGHGGYTF.

The chain couples TRBV12-3 or TRBV12-4 to TRBJ2-5; TCRdb indicates TRBD1, and absent DNA this call remains unverified. The CDR3 is 15 residues long. The CDR3 here is CASSPETAPIETQYF.

J is TRBJ1-6 and V is TRBV20-1; no DNA is available, so the TRBD1 call from TCRdb remains unchecked. CDR1 and CDR2 (germline): DFQATT, SNEGSKA (reference sequence). There are 17 residues in the CDR3. The CDR3 sequence: CSARSPPGDRHNSPLHF.

The chain links TRBV4-1 to TRBJ1-2. Looked up from germline, CDR1 is MGHRA and CDR2 is YSYEKL. The CDR3 has 15 residues. CDR3 loop: CASSQDPAGKYGYTF.